This T cell receptor beta chain is from a study of technical replicates of blood from a few donors. Germline lookup yields CDR1 MNHEY and CDR2 SVGAGI. The CDR3 covers 15 residues. Trimming left V 2 bases short and J 6 bases short, with 14 bases between. This table comes from immunoSEQ multiplex PCR, and its TCRdb copy is limited to in-frame clones, with some not included. The data show over 85,000 clones, with approximately 94% seen just once and over 0.25% held by the top ten. This clone was seen just once. The origin of this receptor is a human donor in good health. The rearrangement uses TRBV6-5 and TRBJ2-4; TRBD2 might be the D (7 bases). Sequencing used T cells isolated from PBMCs. The CDR3 loop is CASSYNEGGGNIQYF. The CDR3 region has the DNA TGTGCCAGCAGTTACAATGAGGGAGGGGGAAACATTCAGTACTTC.